This T cell receptor (beta chain) was recovered during a study of beta chain features in type 1 diabetes. Study-wide points: Patients showed naive, central memory and Treg TCRB repertoires that appeared more similar than those of healthy donors. In all four CD4+ subsets, TCRB CDR3 length was significantly, moderately reduced in type 1 diabetes. Possible PCR preference for shorter templates applied equally to patients and controls. Individuals with type 1 diabetes displayed fewer insertions and more deletions at VDJ junctions.

As every portion of the isolated RNA was reverse transcribed, the sequencing read expressed TCRB transcripts. Read counts averaged around 3.6 million for samples of naive, central memory and regulatory T cells. The data were produced by immunoSEQ multiplex PCR, yet TCRdb's version contains in-frame clones alone and is incomplete. The sample includes about 370,000 clones, around a tenth seen only once; the top ten take approximately 0.55%. As for this clone: What it binds is unknown. One end of the junction varies from germline; a read error may be responsible.

The CDR3 sequence is 14 residues long. Germline V gene lookup returns CDR1 SGHTA and CDR2 FQGNSA. The specimen sequenced was central memory CD4+ T cells from blood. This clonotype was sampled from a man aged 30 to 45 with type 1 diabetes. The genes are TRBV7-2 and TRBJ2-2, with 9 bases matching TRBD1. The CDR3 DNA follows: TGTGCCAGCAACTTATACAGGGGGCGAGGGGAGCTGTTTTTT. Translated: CASNLYRGRGELFF. Using reference TRBV7-2 and TRBJ2-2 for the parts outside the CDR3, the full variable domain is GAGVSQSPSNKVTEKGKDVELRCDPISGHTALYWYRQSLGQGLEFLIYFQGNSAPDKSGLPSDRFSAERTGGSVSTLTIQRTQQEDSAVYLCASNLYRGRGELFFGEGSRLTVL.